This TCR beta chain was recovered during a study of molecular identifiers for immune sequencing clone quantification (dated by TCRdb to between 2017 and 2018). Study-wide context: In a replicate experiment, RNA from around 20,000 or 100,000 naive CD8 T cells was split into five aliquots, four of which were sequenced. This methods study used CD8 T cells to benchmark TCR RNA copy counting and molecular-identifier clustering-based TCR repertoire sequencing (MIDCIRS).

Broader findings and caveats from the paper: Modeling gave around 3 recovered TCR RNA copies per cell versus 8 to 10 by digital PCR, implying roughly 28% capture efficiency. Identical TCR molecules sharing a barcode could cause highly expanded clone sizes to be underestimated. In CMV-specific effector cells, clones with more than 20 RNA copies accounted for over 97% of molecules, whereas in naive cells such clones accounted for under 1%. When barcode sub-clustering was omitted, TCR diversity was inflated by chimeric consensus sequences, with chimeras reaching as high as 47%. The naive libraries included spiked-in Jurkat TCR RNA (about ten copies' worth), and this RNA is not part of the donor repertoire. A single cell's worth of spiked-in Jurkat TCR RNA was reported detectable even among one million naive CD8 T cells.

Note on this clonotype: Its antigen remains undetermined. Base quality data are lacking; no much larger clone is found one base away.

The library was prepared using PCR. The reads were generated on a NextSeq 500. Bulk TCR libraries were prepared as previously described, using TCR primers listed in Table S5. Total RNA was purified with the Qiagen AllPrep DNA/RNA kit. Reads from multiple sequencing runs of the same library were pooled before analysis. On the study's bioinformatics: Reads were retained only if the reads had an exact TCR constant sequence, and the retained reads were trimmed to 150 nt and grouped according to their 12-nt molecular barcodes. Within each barcode group, reads were sub-clustered at a 15% Levenshtein threshold, and quality-weighted consensus sequences were built per RNA molecule. Non-functional sequences were excluded, and lower-count sequences lying one edit away from another sequence were also excluded. On the basis of fitting two negative binomial distributions, barcode sub-clusters with fewer than 20% of the maximum read count were discarded. The public reads were run again by TCRdb, first through fastp at Q25 and then through MiXCR, and only productive beta chains were kept. A single entry per CDR3 protein holds the most common genes and DNA from its merged rows. These V and J calls are TCRdb output, not the study's own analysis. For this sample there are approximately 550,000 distinct CDR3 sequences; about a quarter appear just once. Clones ranked in the top ten supply 0.7% to 0.9% of the sample.

Libraries of naive CD8 T cells were generated from about 19,000 to 1,100,000 sorted cells, with 10%, 30% or 50% of the purified RNA used. On a BD FACSAria II, naive CD8 T cells were FACS-sorted as CD8+CD4-CCR7+CD45RA+ and collected into RLT Plus buffer. To test detection sensitivity, Jurkat RNA equivalent to more than eight TCR copies was spiked into samples of about 19,000-1,000,000 naive CD8 T cells. Enrichment of CD8 T cells was done with RosetteSep CD8+ T Cell Enrichment Cocktail plus Ficoll-Paque, and ACK red cell lysis came afterward. A distance of 11 bases separates the germline ends of V and J, which lose 5 bases and 2 bases respectively. Measured from the cysteine to the phenylalanine, the CDR3 is 13 residues long. Here the CDR3 DNA is all that survives: 39 bases in frame from base 1. CDR1 and CDR2 were assigned from the germline V gene as SGHRS and YFSETQ.

The specimen was naive CD8+ T cells from blood, with Jurkat cell RNA spiked in. In light of the paper, this sample's cell subset or site label describes: FACS-sorted CD8+CD4-CCR7+CD45RA+ naive T cells. The receptor's source is a human donor in good health. Some libraries in this study had Jurkat cell RNA spiked in. The chain employs TRBV5-1 and TRBJ2-7; the D gene cannot be resolved beyond TRBD1 or TRBD2, each matching 5 bases. In nucleotide form, the sequence is TGCGCCAGCAGGGGGGAACCTCCCTACGAGCAGTACTTC. This encodes CASRGEPPYEQYF.